This T cell receptor beta chain was identified in a study of identical twins (dated by TCRdb to the mid-2010s). Background on the whole study: The study deep-sequenced TCR alpha and beta repertoires from monozygotic twins, unrelated adults of various ages and cord blood to test whether fetal clonotypes persist. Replicate twin experiments were performed at different times using different library preparation protocols to rule out contamination.

Receptor amplification or capture employed 5' RACE. The data were produced on an Illumina HiSeq 2000. A universal primer binding site was introduced by template switching, and a unique molecular identifier was present in the final cDNA, enabling accurate counting of TCR cDNA molecules. Specific primers in the conserved constant-segment region were used to synthesize first-strand cDNA for the TCR alpha and beta chains. To control for contamination, every cDNA library carried two barcodes: a SMART-Mk sample barcode plus Illumina barcodes. Two successive PCR steps introduced TruSeq adapter sequences along with Illumina sample barcodes. Sequencing of the TCR alpha and beta cDNA libraries was done on the Illumina HiSeq platform using custom primers. On the study's bioinformatics: MiGEC was used to process raw reads and extract unique molecular identifiers, and MiXCR was used to find CDR3 positions. Recombination models were inferred per individual with the repgenHMM and IGoR tools using an EM algorithm. The analysis of shared clonotypes was done with the tcR package in R, with sharing normalized by the product of cloneset sizes. To study raw recombination free of thymic and clonal selection effects, out-of-frame nonproductive sequences were analyzed. TCRdb passed the public sequencing reads through fastp at Q25 and MiXCR, retaining productive beta sequences. CDR3 protein sequences are deduplicated, and each keeps its most common genes and DNA. The V and J calls follow TCRdb's processing rather than the paper's. The sample table records 650,000 to 750,000 distinct CDR3 sequences; about 20% of these occur just once. The ten largest make up roughly 4% of the sample.

The germline V gene (reference sequence) provides CDR1 LGHDT and CDR2 YNNKEL. The CDR3 starts with the cysteine, ends with the phenylalanine, and has 15 residues. Only the CDR3 portion is preserved as DNA: 45 bases, with reading frame beginning at the first base. Germline trimming amounts to 11 bases on V and 1 base on J, with 13 as the count of junction bases outside the gene matches. Summary of the overall study and its limitations: Out-of-frame TCR alpha sharing in monozygotic twins was systematically underestimated by recombination models, whereas sharing between unrelated individuals was in agreement with the recombination models. A weaker excess of twin sharing was found in beta out-of-frame sequences because the signal-to-noise ratio was lowered by fewer shared sequences. Because the same donors could not be followed over many years, conclusions were based on cross-sectional statistical analysis. Zero-insertion analyses could be partly confounded by invariant T cells such as MAIT and iNKT, although diverse VJ usage argued against such confounding for most clonotypes. Compared with coincidental sharing between unrelated individuals, out-of-frame TCR alpha sequences shared between twins showed an excess of sequences with low generation probability. Abundant cord blood beta clonotypes carried fewer insertions; young adult naive repertoires showed a weaker similar trend, while memory repertoires showed none.

Every donor in the study was a healthy Caucasian. Three pairs of female monozygotic twins, all aged roughly 18 to 29 years, made up the twin cohort. The RNA used for TCR libraries was isolated from peripheral blood mononuclear cells. On this clonotype itself: The antigen this receptor binds is unknown. The sample holds no much larger clone one base away, and base qualities are not on file.

The same data also went into a second study, on T cells expressing NK-cell markers. Drawing on the second study: In sorted CD3+CD56+NKG2C+, CD3+CD56+NKG2C- and CD3+CD56-NKG2C+ T-cell subsets from several donors, TCR beta-chain repertoires were profiled. Among the eight sequenced donors, seven were HCMV-seropositive and one was HCMV-seronegative. To restrict sorting to alphabetaTCR-expressing T cells, an anti-gammadeltaTCR antibody was added in several experiments. For several donors, the dominant CD3+CD56+NKG2C+ clonotypes were among the top 10 CD8+ clonotypes and accounted for roughly 1.0-8% of CD8+ T cells. Those dominant clonotypes were again the most abundant among CD3+CD56-NKG2C+ cells in four donors, at roughly 25-65%. It remained unclear whether the expanded NKG2C-expressing T cell clones were specific for HCMV antigens. The eight sequenced donors were randomly selected healthy volunteers, three men and five women. A commercial ELISA kit detecting HCMV-specific IgG in serum was used to determine HCMV serostatus. For about 6 donors, bulk peripheral blood T-cell repertoires were additionally sequenced from unsorted PBMC. MIGEC was used to demultiplex reads and group reads by UMI, and MiTCR was used to assemble and quantify clonotypes. To exclude erroneous sequences, only TCR cDNA sequences supported by at least two reads were retained. The tcR package was used for downstream repertoire analysis, with clonotypes matched between fractions based on CDR3 nucleotide sequence plus V segment. VDJmatch was used to annotate antigen specificity against VDJdb, with one amino acid substitution in CDR3 allowed.

The sequence links TRBV3-1 to TRBJ2-7; the central 8 bases match TRBD2. This sequence originates from a woman younger than 30 in good health. The sequenced sample was PBMCs. CDR3 reads: CASCPSGSPSYEQYF. At the DNA level, the sequence is TGTGCCTCCTGCCCAAGCGGGAGCCCTTCCTACGAGCAGTACTTC.